This TCR beta chain was obtained from a study of T cell responses to AZD1222 COVID-19 vaccine. Some clones are missing from TCRdb's copy, which holds only in-frame ones; the method was immunoSEQ multiplex PCR. The sample carries around 160,000 clones, approximately 91% recorded once. The V and J ends lost 1 base and 3 bases, in that order; junction bases with no gene match: 6. This CDR3 is built from 15 residues. Germline V gene sequence: CDR1 SGHDT, CDR2 YYEEEE. Whole-study results and caveats: Of the AZD1222 recipients, only six were seropositive at baseline. The donors showed a predominance of white British ancestry and of females, with possible underestimation of clonal diversity. Repertoires were obtained solely post-peak T cell response. Across the whole spike, CD4 TCRs peaked at regions 160-218 and 743-854.

A word on this clone: Its antigen remains unknown.

The clonotype originates from an adult in good health. The starting material was peripheral blood, obtained on day 0 of AZD1222 vaccination. The chain combines TRBV5-6 with TRBJ1-2; 7 nucleotides align to TRBD1. The CDR3 region is CASSLRDRADYGYTF. DNA of the CDR3: TGTGCCAGCAGCTTGCGAGACAGGGCTGACTATGGCTACACCTTC.